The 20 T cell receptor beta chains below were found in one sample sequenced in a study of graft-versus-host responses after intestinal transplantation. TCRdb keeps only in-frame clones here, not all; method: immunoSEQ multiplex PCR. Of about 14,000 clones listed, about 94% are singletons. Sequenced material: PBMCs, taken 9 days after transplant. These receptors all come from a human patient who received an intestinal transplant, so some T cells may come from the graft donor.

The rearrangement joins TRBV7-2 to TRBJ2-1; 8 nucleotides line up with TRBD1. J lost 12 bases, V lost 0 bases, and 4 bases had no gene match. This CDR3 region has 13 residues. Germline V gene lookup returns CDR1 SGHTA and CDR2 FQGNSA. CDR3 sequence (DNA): TGTGCCAGCAGCTTAGCAAGGGGGACAGGGCAGTTCTTC. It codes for CASSLARGTGQFF.

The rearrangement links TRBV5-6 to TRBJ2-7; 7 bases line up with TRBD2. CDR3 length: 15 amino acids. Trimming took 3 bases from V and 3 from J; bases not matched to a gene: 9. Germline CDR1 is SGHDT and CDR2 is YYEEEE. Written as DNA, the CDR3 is TGTGCCAGCAGCTGCCCCGGACTAGAGGTCTACGAGCAGTACTTC. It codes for CASSCPGLEVYEQYF.

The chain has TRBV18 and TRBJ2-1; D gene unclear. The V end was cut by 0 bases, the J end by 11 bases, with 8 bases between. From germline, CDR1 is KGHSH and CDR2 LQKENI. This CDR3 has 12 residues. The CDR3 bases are TGTGCCAGCTCACCACCCACTTTCCAGCAGTTCTTC. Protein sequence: CASSPPTFQQFF.

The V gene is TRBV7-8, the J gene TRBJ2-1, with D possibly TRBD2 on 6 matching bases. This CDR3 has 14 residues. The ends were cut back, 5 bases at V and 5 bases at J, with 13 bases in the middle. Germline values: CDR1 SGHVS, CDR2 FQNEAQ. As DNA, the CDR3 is TGTGCCAGCAGCCGCTTTTGGGGGGACAATGAGCAGTTCTTC. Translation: CASSRFWGDNEQFF.

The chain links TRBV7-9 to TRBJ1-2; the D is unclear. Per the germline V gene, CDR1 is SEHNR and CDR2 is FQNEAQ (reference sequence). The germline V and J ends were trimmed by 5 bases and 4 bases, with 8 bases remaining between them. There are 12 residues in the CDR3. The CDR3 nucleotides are TGTGCCAGCAGCCTCGGGATCTATGGCTACACCTTC. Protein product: CASSLGIYGYTF.

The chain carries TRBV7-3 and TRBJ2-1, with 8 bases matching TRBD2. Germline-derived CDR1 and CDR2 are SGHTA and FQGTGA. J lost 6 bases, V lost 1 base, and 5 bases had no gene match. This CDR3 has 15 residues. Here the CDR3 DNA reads TGTGCCAGCAGCTTAATGGCGGGAGGACTCAATGAGCAGTTCTTC. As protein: CASSLMAGGLNEQFF.

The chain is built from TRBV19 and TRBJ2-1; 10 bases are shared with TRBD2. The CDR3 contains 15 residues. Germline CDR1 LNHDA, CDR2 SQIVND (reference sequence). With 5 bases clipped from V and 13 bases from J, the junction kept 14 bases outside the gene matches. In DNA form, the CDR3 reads TGTGCCAGTAGTGAAGAGCTAGCGGGAGTCTCTTCTCAGTTCTTC. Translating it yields CASSEELAGVSSQFF.

CDR3 residues: CASSVGRGGYEQYF. CDR3 DNA: TGCGCCAGCAGCGTTGGACGGGGGGGTTACGAGCAGTACTTC. J is TRBJ2-7 and V is TRBV5-1, with TRBD2 identical over 8 bases. Trimming at V came to 4 bases and at J to 4 bases, leaving 7 bases not matched to a gene. The CDR3 runs 14 residues. Germline lookup yields CDR1 SGHRS and CDR2 YFSETQ.

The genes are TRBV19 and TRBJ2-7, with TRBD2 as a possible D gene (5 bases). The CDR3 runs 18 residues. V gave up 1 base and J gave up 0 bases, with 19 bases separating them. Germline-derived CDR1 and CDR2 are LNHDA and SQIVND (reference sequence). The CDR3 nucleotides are TGTGCCAGTAGTATAGGAGGGTCGGAGAACACTTCCTCCTACGAGCAGTACTTC. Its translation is CASSIGGSENTSSYEQYF.

Written as DNA, the CDR3 is TGTGCCAGCAGCTCCGGGACAGGGGGGTTCGAGGAAAAACTGTTTTTT. Amino acid sequence: CASSSGTGGFEEKLFF. V is TRBV7-8 and J is TRBJ1-4; 11 nucleotides agree with TRBD1. CDR3 size: 16 residues. V shed 4 bases and J 8 bases; nucleotides not matched to a gene: 9. From germline, CDR1 is SGHVS and CDR2 FQNEAQ.

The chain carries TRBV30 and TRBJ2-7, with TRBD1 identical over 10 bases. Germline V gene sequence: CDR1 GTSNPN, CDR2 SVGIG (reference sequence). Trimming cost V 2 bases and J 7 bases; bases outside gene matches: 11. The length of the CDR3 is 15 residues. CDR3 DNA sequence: TGTGCCTGGAGTAGGACAGGGGGTTTACAGGAAGAGCAGTACTTC. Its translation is CAWSRTGGLQEEQYF.

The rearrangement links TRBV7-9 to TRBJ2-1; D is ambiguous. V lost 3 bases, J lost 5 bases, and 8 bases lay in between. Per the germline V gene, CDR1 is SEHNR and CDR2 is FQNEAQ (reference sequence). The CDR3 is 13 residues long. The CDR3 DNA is TGTGCCAGCAGCTTCGATTTCGACAATGAGCAGTTCTTC. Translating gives CASSFDFDNEQFF.

CDR3 residues: CASNGQAHNEQFF. In DNA form, the CDR3 reads TGTGCCAGCAACGGACAGGCCCACAATGAGCAGTTCTTC. The V and J genes are TRBV13 and TRBJ2-1; 7 bases agree with TRBD1. Germline V gene data show CDR1 as PRHDT and CDR2 as FYEKMQ (reference sequence). J lost 5 bases, V lost 7 bases, and 5 bases had no gene match. The CDR3 contains 13 residues.

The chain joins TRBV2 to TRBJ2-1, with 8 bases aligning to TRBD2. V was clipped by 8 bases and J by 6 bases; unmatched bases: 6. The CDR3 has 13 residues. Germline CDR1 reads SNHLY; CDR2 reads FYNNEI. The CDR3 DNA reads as TGTGCCAGCCCTCGGACTAGCCTCAATGAGCAGTTCTTC. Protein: CASPRTSLNEQFF. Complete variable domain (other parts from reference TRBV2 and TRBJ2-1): EPEVTQTPSHQVTQMGQEVILRCVPISNHLYFYWYRQILGQKVEFLVSFYNNEISEKSEIFDDQFSVERPDGSNFTLKIRSTKLEDSAMYFCASPRTSLNEQFFGPGTRLTVL.

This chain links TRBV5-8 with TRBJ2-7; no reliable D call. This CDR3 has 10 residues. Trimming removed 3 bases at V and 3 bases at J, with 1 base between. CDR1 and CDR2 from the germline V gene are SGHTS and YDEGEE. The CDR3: CASSYYEQYF. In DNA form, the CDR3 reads TGTGCCAGCAGCTACTACGAGCAGTACTTC.

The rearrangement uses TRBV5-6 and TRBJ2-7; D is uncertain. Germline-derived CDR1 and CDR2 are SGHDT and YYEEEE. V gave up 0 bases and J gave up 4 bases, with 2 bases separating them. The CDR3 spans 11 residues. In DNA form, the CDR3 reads TGTGCCAGCAGCTTGGGGTACGAGCAGTACTTC. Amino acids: CASSLGYEQYF.

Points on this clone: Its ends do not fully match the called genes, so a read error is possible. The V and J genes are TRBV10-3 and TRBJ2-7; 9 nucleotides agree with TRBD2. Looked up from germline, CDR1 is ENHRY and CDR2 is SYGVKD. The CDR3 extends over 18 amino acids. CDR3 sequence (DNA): TGTGCCATCAGTGAGTCGTGGTGTAGCGGGAGCCCCGCCTACGGGCAGTACTTC. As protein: CAISESWCSGSPAYGQYF.

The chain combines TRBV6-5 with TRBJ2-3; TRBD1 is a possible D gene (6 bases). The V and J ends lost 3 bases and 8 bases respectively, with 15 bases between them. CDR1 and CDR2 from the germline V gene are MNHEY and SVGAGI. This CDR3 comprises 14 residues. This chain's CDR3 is CASSYSRLGGTQYF. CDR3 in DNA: TGTGCCAGCAGTTATAGCAGGCTAGGGGGTACGCAGTATTTT.

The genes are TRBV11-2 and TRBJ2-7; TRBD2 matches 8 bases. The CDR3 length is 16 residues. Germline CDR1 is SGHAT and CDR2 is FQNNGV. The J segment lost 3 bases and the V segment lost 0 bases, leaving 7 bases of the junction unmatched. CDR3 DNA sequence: TGTGCCAGCAGCTTAGATCTGAAACTAGCGGTCTACGAGCAGTACTTC. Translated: CASSLDLKLAVYEQYF.

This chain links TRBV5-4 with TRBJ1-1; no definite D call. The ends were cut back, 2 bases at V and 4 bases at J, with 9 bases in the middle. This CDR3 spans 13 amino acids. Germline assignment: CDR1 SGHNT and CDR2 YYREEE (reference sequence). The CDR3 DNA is TGTGCCAGCAGCTTCACTACAAGCACTGAAGCTTTCTTT. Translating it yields CASSFTTSTEAFF.